The 10 T cell receptor beta chains listed next were all sequenced from one sample in a study of Ad26.COV2.S vaccination and SARS-CoV-2 variants. Indicated treatment: 15 to 20 received Ad26.COV2.S at low or high dose, single or two shots; about 5 received placebo; per-sample allocation not given. Samples came from day 63 after the first vaccine or placebo injection. Measured with immunoSEQ multiplex PCR; TCRdb has only the in-frame clones, and not every one. There are approximately 300,000 clones in the sample; around 81% occur only once, and 2.1% lies in the top ten. Sequenced here: peripheral blood, sampled in a trial of Ad26.COV2.S vaccine versus placebo. These receptors were taken from a person aged 18-60 years who received the Ad26.COV2.S COVID-19 vaccine or a placebo.

The chain uses TRBV6-5 and TRBJ1-5; maybe TRBD1 (5 bases). In germline, CDR1 is MNHEY, CDR2 SVGAGI. V was cut by 6 bases and J by 4 bases, with 10 bases left in between. The length of the CDR3 is 13 residues. The CDR3 here is CASRMDNNQPQHF. For the CDR3, the DNA is TGTGCCAGCAGGATGGACAATAATCAGCCCCAGCATTTT.

The genes are TRBV6-5 and TRBJ2-7; D may match TRBD1 or TRBD2 (5 bases each). V lost 0 bases and J lost 4, with 13 bases in between. The CDR3 contains 15 residues. CDR1 and CDR2 from the germline V gene are MNHEY and SVGAGI. CDR3 sequence (DNA): TGTGCCAGCAGTTACTCGGGACGGGTGAGGTACGAGCAGTACTTC. This gives the protein CASSYSGRVRYEQYF.

About this clone itself: This same CDR3 is encoded by further DNA sequences in the sample. The V gene is TRBV11-2, the J gene TRBJ2-3; no clear D. Trimming removed 1 base at V and 6 bases at J, with 2 bases between. This CDR3 comprises 11 residues. Germline CDR1 SGHAT, CDR2 FQNNGV. The CDR3 sequence: CASSLGDTQYF. The CDR3 region has the DNA TGTGCCAGCAGCTTAGGCGATACGCAGTATTTT.

This clone was detected once. This chain uses TRBV11-3 with TRBJ2-5; perhaps D is TRBD1 or TRBD2 (5 bases each). V was shortened by 4 bases and J by 3 bases, with 21 bases between the two germline ends. The CDR3 has 17 amino acids. Germline assignment: CDR1 SGHNT and CDR2 YENEEA. CDR3 in amino acids: CASSWGDRFNEKETQYF. CDR3 bases: TGTGCCAGCAGCTGGGGAGACAGATTCAATGAAAAAGAGACCCAGTACTTC.

The rearrangement uses TRBV28 and TRBJ2-7; the match to TRBD2 covers 16 bases. Germline V gene lookup returns CDR1 MDHEN and CDR2 SYDVKM. This CDR3 is 15 amino acids long. V was pared by 4 bases and J by 9 bases, with 6 bases of the junction left unmatched. The CDR3, as DNA: TGTGCCAGCAGTTCGGGACTAGCGGGGGGGAGGTGGCAGTACTTC. Residues: CASSSGLAGGRWQYF.

CDR3 in DNA: TGTGCCAGCAGTTCTCCCGGACAGGGATGGACTGAAGCTTTCTTT. Translated, it gives CASSSPGQGWTEAFF. The chain combines TRBV5-6 with TRBJ1-1; 8 bases match TRBD1. This CDR3 has 15 amino acids. With 5 bases clipped from V and 5 bases from J, the junction kept 11 bases outside the gene matches. The germline V gene has CDR1 SGHDT and CDR2 YYEEEE.

This sequence joins TRBV27 and TRBJ1-2; D is possibly TRBD1 (6 bases). In germline, CDR1 is MNHEY, CDR2 SMNVEV (reference sequence). Trimming removed 3 bases from V and 7 bases from J, with 12 bases in between. CDR3 length equals 13 residues. The CDR3 DNA reads TGTGCCAGCAGTTTTGAACAGGGAGGTGGCTACACCTTC. Translated, it gives CASSFEQGGGYTF.

The J gene is TRBJ2-5, the V gene TRBV2, with D possibly matching TRBD2 (5 bases). V lost 4 bases to trimming and J lost 1 base, with 13 bases between them. This CDR3 is built from 15 residues. Per the germline V gene, CDR1 is SNHLY and CDR2 is FYNNEI. CDR3 amino acids: CASSGLALRQETQYF. The CDR3 region has the DNA TGTGCCAGCAGTGGGCTAGCCCTACGCCAAGAGACCCAGTACTTC.

The rearrangement joins TRBV6-2 or TRBV6-3 to TRBJ2-7; TRBD2 aligns across 9 bases. Germline lookup yields CDR1 MNHEY and CDR2 SVGEGT. The CDR3 covers 15 residues. V lost 2 bases and J lost 7; bases outside the gene matches: 9. The CDR3 nucleotides are TGTGCCAGCAGTTACACGGCTAGCGGGGCTAGTGAGCAGTACTTC. This codes for CASSYTASGASEQYF.

There are a few counts of this clone. This chain connects TRBV29-1 to TRBJ1-6, with TRBD1 matching over 8 bases. This CDR3 spans 14 amino acids. Germline V gene sequence: CDR1 SQVTM, CDR2 ANQGSEA. J gave up 10 bases and V 4 bases, and 9 bases lay outside the gene matches. CDR3 region: CSVGQGAGKSPLHF. For the CDR3, the DNA is TGCAGCGTTGGCCAGGGGGCCGGAAAATCACCCCTCCACTTT.